This TCR beta chain was observed in a study of shared clonotypes between healthy human individuals. Study background: Researchers assigned three CD4 naive, three CD4 memory, two CD8 naive and one CD8 memory plate to each donor. Study-level results: Donors were few, which limited the genetic and exposure-history diversity represented.

This CDR3 contains 17 residues. The V gene's germline CDR1 is PRHDT and CDR2 FYEKMQ (reference sequence). Between the trimmed V and J ends, which lost 1 base and 2 bases, there was a span of 16 bases. The assay was carried out at the deep level. Repertoires were generated with immunoSEQ multiplex PCR, while TCRdb's copy carries only in-frame clones and drops some. This repertoire shows about 590,000 clones, around 95% found once; its top ten account for roughly 0.1%. Positive CCR7 selection of CD45RO-negative cells yielded the naive CD8 cells, and terminally differentiated effector memory CD45RA+ cells were excluded. Details on this clone: The antigen is not known.

This TCR came from a woman aged 30 to 39 in good health. The V call is TRBV13, the J call TRBJ2-3, with D unclear. Material: naive CD8+ T cells sorted from blood. Here the CDR3 reads CASSLDSLGRDTDTQYF. CDR3 nucleotide sequence: TGTGCCAGCAGCTTAGATAGTTTAGGAAGAGACACAGATACGCAGTATTTT.